This T cell receptor (beta chain) is from a study of T cell repertoires in ileal Crohn's disease. Trimming removed 2 bases from V and 1 base from J, with 12 bases in between. Germline V gene lookup returns CDR1 PRHDT and CDR2 FYEKMQ (reference sequence). The CDR3 extends over 16 amino acids. Sequencing used immunoSEQ multiplex PCR; TCRdb keeps in-frame clones, though not all of them. The table includes 8,000 or so clones, 85% detected once. Time point of the sample: inflamed ileum from the surgical specimen. The rearrangement joins TRBV13 to TRBJ1-3; TRBD1 is a possible D gene (5 bases). The TCR comes from an adult with Crohn's disease. The sequenced sample consisted of ileal tissue. The CDR3 bases are TGTGCCAGCAGCTTATTTGGTGGGGCTTCTGGAAACACCATATATTTT. It codes for CASSLFGGASGNTIYF.